This T cell receptor (beta chain) was recorded in a study of cytomegalovirus exposure and HLA in healthy donors. Study results and caveats: Some V segments, including TRBV6-2 and TRBV6-3, were excluded as indistinguishable.

PCR amplification relied on 60 Vbeta primers (plus 13 Jbeta primers). Assay used: immunoSEQ multiplex PCR; TCRdb lists only in-frame clones, some missing. The data hold 85,000 to 100,000 clones, with 86% observed a single time. Sampled while nominally healthy, donors likely had unrecorded immune exposures. A note on this clone: The target antigen is unknown.

Germline V gene data show CDR1 as SNHLY and CDR2 as FYNNEI. Trimming took 6 bases from V and 2 from J; bases not matched to a gene: 5. The CDR3 totals 14 residues. The sample was PBMCs. The TCR sequence derives from a man between 25 and 39 years old in good health and CMV-seropositive. The V call is TRBV2, the J call TRBJ2-7; 9 bases line up with TRBD1. The CDR3 loop reads CASRPGQGPYEQYF. Here the CDR3 DNA reads TGTGCCAGCAGGCCGGGACAGGGCCCCTACGAGCAGTACTTC.